This T cell receptor (beta chain) was captured in a study of shared clonotypes between healthy human individuals. Findings of the study overall: Clonotype sharing across donors was expected to vary with sequencing depth. Across a handful of donors, naive CD4 shared around 5.1%, naive CD8 3.5% to 4%, memory CD4 less than 2.5%, memory CD8 around 0.42%.

A remark on this clone: Its matching antigen is unknown.

In the original workflow: ImmunoSEQ sequences covered only the junction and lacked quality scores; filtering therefore differed. Sequencing used immunoSEQ multiplex PCR; TCRdb keeps in-frame clones, though not all of them. V and J calls plus clone size are reproduced from that table; the DNA served to infer D and trimming. The sample includes about 2.4 million clones, approximately 92% of them seen just once. CDR3 length: 15 amino acids. V shed 5 bases, J shed 7 bases, and the junction held 8 bases outside the gene matches. In germline, CDR1 is MGHDK, CDR2 SYGVNS. This chain uses TRBV25-1 with TRBJ1-6; 7 bases match TRBD1. Sequencing was done on a sample of naive CD4+ T cells sorted from blood. Described subset: CD45RA+ positively selected. This clonotype was sampled from a young man in good health. The CDR3 here is CASSNTGERNSPLHF. The CDR3 DNA sequence: TGTGCCAGCAGTAACACAGGGGAGAGGAATTCACCCCTCCACTTT. The whole variable domain, filled in from reference TRBV25-1 and TRBJ1-6, reads EADIYQTPRYLVIGTGKKITLECSQTMGHDKMYWYQQDPGMELHLIHYSYGVNSTEKGDLSSESTVSRIRTEHFPLTLESARPSHTSQYLCASSNTGERNSPLHFGNGTRLTVT.